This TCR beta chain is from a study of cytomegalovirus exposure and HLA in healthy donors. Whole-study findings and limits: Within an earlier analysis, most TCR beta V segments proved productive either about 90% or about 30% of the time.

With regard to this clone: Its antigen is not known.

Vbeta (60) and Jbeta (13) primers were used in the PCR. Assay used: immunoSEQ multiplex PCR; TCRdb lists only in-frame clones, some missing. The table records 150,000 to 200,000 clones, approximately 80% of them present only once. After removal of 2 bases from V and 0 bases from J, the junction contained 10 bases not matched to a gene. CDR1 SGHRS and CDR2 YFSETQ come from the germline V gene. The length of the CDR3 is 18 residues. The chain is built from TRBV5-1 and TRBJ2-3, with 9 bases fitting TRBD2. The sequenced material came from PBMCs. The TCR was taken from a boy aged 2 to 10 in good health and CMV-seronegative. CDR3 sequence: CASSFVERGASSTDTQYF. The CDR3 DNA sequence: TGCGCCAGCAGCTTTGTCGAGCGGGGGGCATCTAGCACAGATACGCAGTATTTT. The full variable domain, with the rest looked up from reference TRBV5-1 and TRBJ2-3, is KAGVTQTPRYLIKTRGQQVTLSCSPISGHRSVSWYQQTPGQGLQFLFEYFSETQRNKGNFPGRFSGRQFSNSRSEMNVSTLELGDSALYLCASSFVERGASSTDTQYFGPGTRLTVL.